These T cell receptor beta chains were read from a single sample in a study of Tregs in tolerant kidney transplant recipients. This table comes from immunoSEQ multiplex PCR, and its TCRdb copy is limited to in-frame clones, with some not included. The sample lists 200,000 to 300,000 clones, about four fifths occurring once. The sample consisted of CD4+ T cells from blood. These receptors were taken from a human donor in good health. The CDR3 runs from the conserved cysteine through the conserved F or W. The D gene is left open where the match is weak.

TGTGCCAGCAGCCCCCGGGTCCCCCGAGGGCAGTTCTTC,CASSPRVPRGQFF,-,TRBJ2-1,TRBV7-9
TGTGCCAGCTCACCTGTACAGTCTAGCAATCAGCCCCAGCATTTT,CASSPVQSSNQPQHF,-,TRBJ1-5,TRBV18
TGTGCCAGCGCGACGGGACCGCGGGCCACAGATACGCAGTATTTT,CASATGPRATDTQYF,-,TRBJ2-3,TRBV2
TGTGCCAGCTCACCAGGTAGACAGGCTGGAAACACCATATATTTT,CASSPGRQAGNTIYF,-,TRBJ1-3,TRBV18
TGTGCCAGCACCTCAGCAGGGGTTCAGCCCCAGCATTTT,CASTSAGVQPQHF,-,TRBJ1-5,TRBV6-5
TGTGCCAGCAGTGACAGTGTGAACACTGAAGCTTTCTTT,CASSDSVNTEAFF,-,TRBJ1-1,TRBV2
TGTGCCAGCAGCCCTCTCAGGTACGGTTACGAGCAGTACTTC,CASSPLRYGYEQYF,-,TRBJ2-7,TRBV11-3
TGCGCCAGCAGCTTGTCCCCCGGGGGGACTGGAAACACCATATATTTT,CASSLSPGGTGNTIYF,-,TRBJ1-3,TRBV5-1
TGCAGCGTTGAAGATAGAATCTATGGCTACACCTTC,CSVEDRIYGYTF,-,TRBJ1-2,TRBV29-1
TGCGCCAGCAGCCCCTGGACAGGGGGACAGGGAAACACCATATATTTT,CASSPWTGGQGNTIYF,TRBD1,TRBJ1-3,TRBV5-1
TGTGCCAGCAGGAAAGACAGGGGTGGGGCCGGGGAGCTGTTTTTT,CASRKDRGGAGELFF,TRBD1,TRBJ2-2,TRBV6-5
TGTGCTAGCAGCCGGAGCGGGGGGGCATCAACCGGGGAGCTGTTTTTT,CASSRSGGASTGELFF,TRBD2,TRBJ2-2,TRBV7-7
TGCAGTGTCCTGGGGAATGAGCAGTTCTTC,CSVLGNEQFF,-,TRBJ2-1,TRBV20-1
TGTGCCATCAGTGCTCTAGCGGGGGCCGACTACGAGCAGTACTTC,CAISALAGADYEQYF,TRBD2,TRBJ2-7,TRBV10-3
TGCGCCAGCAGCTTGAGTGGACAGGGGGCTGATGGCTACACCTTC,CASSLSGQGADGYTF,TRBD1,TRBJ1-2,TRBV5-1
TGTGCCAGCAGCTCGTACTCCTACGAGCAGTACTTC,CASSSYSYEQYF,-,TRBJ2-7,TRBV6-1
TGCGCCAGCAGCCTTAGCGGGACCGGAATAGGTGAGCAGTTCTTC,CASSLSGTGIGEQFF,TRBD2,TRBJ2-1,TRBV4-1
TGTGCCAGCAGCTTAGCGCCATCCTCCTACAATGAGCAGTTCTTC,CASSLAPSSYNEQFF,-,TRBJ2-1,TRBV7-9